The rows below give T cell receptor beta chains drawn from one sample of a study of blood T cell repertoires in COVID-19. Profiled with immunoSEQ multiplex PCR; TCRdb holds only in-frame clones, not every one. This table has approximately 150,000 clones, more than 75% appearing once. Sequenced material: peripheral blood. These receptors were taken from a man between 18 and 29 years old with COVID-19, enrolled during active disease. Both conserved end residues are part of each CDR3. The D gene is left open where the match is weak. The size field is filled for only some rows; it gives once, few, many or a size class.

d_call	clone_size	j_call	v_call	cdr3_nt	cdr3_aa
TRBD1	.	TRBJ1-6	TRBV10-2	TGCGCCAGCAGCCGGACAGGGAATAATTCACCCCTCCACTTT	CASSRTGNNSPLHF
.	.	TRBJ2-7	TRBV4-1	TGCGCCAGCAGCCAGGAGGACGGAACCTACGAGCAGTACTTC	CASSQEDGTYEQYF
TRBD2	.	TRBJ2-1	TRBV3-1/TRBV3-2	TGTGCCAGCAGCCAAGGACTAGCGGGAGGGTATGAGCAGTTCTTC	CASSQGLAGGYEQFF
.	.	TRBJ2-1	TRBV27	TGTGCCAGCAGTACAGACAATGAGCAGTTCTTC	CASSTDNEQFF
.	.	TRBJ2-6	TRBV9	TGTGCCAGCAGCGTAGCTGGGGGTGGAGGGCTCTCCGGGGCCAACGTCCTGACTTTC	CASSVAGGGGLSGANVLTF
TRBD2	.	TRBJ2-1	TRBV7-3	TGTGCCAGCAGCTTAGCCGGCCTAGCGGGGGGCAATGAGCAGTTCTTC	CASSLAGLAGGNEQFF
.	.	TRBJ1-2	TRBV19	TGTGCCAGCAGAGGTGATAACTATGGCTACACCTTC	CASRGDNYGYTF
TRBD2	.	TRBJ2-7	TRBV2	TGTGCCAGCAGAATAGCGGGAGGGAGCTCCTACGAGCAGTACTTC	CASRIAGGSSYEQYF
.	.	TRBJ2-2	TRBV5-6	TGTGCCAGCACCCCCTCGGTCAGGGCATACACCGGGGAGCTGTTTTTT	CASTPSVRAYTGELFF
.	once	TRBJ2-1	TRBV18	TGTGCCAGCTCTCAAGACGTCCTCGGGTACAATGAGCAGTTCTTC	CASSQDVLGYNEQFF
TRBD1	.	TRBJ2-4	TRBV27	TGTGCCAGCAGTTTATTGTCAGGGGGCTCTACCAAAAACATTCAGTACTTC	CASSLLSGGSTKNIQYF
.	.	TRBJ1-2	TRBV29-1	TGCAGCGCCCTCCGGGAGGGAAGCTACACCTTC	CSALREGSYTF
.	.	TRBJ1-1	TRBV27	TGTGCCAGCAGTTTTGCCCCTGGGACACCCACTGAAGCTTTCTTT	CASSFAPGTPTEAFF
TRBD2	.	TRBJ2-7	TRBV4-1	TGCGCCAGCAGCCAAGATGGGGGACTAGCGGGGTTCTACGAGCAGTACTTC	CASSQDGGLAGFYEQYF
.	.	TRBJ2-3	TRBV18	TGTGCCAGCTCACCGACCGGACACGGCACAGATACGCAGTATTTT	CASSPTGHGTDTQYF
TRBD1	.	TRBJ2-7	TRBV15	TGTGCCACGGCGGACAGGCTCAACGAGCAGTACTTC	CATADRLNEQYF
.	once	TRBJ2-3	TRBV9	TGTGCCAGCAGCCCGCGAAGTAACCCAGATACGCAGTATTTT	CASSPRSNPDTQYF
TRBD1	.	TRBJ2-3	TRBV5-1	TGCGCCAGCAGTTCAGACAGGGGCGGTCCAGATACGCAGTATTTT	CASSSDRGGPDTQYF
TRBD1	few	TRBJ1-5	TRBV27	TGTGCCAGCAGTTTATCCAGGGGGAGCCAGCCCCAGCATTTT	CASSLSRGSQPQHF
TRBD2	few	TRBJ2-7	TRBV7-6	TGTGCCAGCAGCTTAGAAGGCGGGACTAACTACGAGCAGTACTTC	CASSLEGGTNYEQYF
.	.	TRBJ2-7	TRBV6-5	TGTGCCAGCAGTTTTGGGACTGAGCCCTACGAGCAGTACTTC	CASSFGTEPYEQYF
.	.	TRBJ1-6	TRBV10-3	TGTGCCATCAGTGAGTCTGGTGCGAACAGGGAAAATTCACCCCTCCACTTT	CAISESGANRENSPLHF
.	.	TRBJ1-6	TRBV7-9	TGTGCCAGCAGCGTACTAAGTTCACCCCTCCACTTT	CASSVLSSPLHF
.	few	TRBJ1-2	TRBV6-5	TGTGCCAGCAGTTACCTGGGGACTTCCCGCGGTGGCTACACCTTC	CASSYLGTSRGGYTF
TRBD1	.	TRBJ1-4	TRBV5-8	TGTGCCAGCAGCCTAGGACAGGTGATTCGTGAAAAACTGTTTTTT	CASSLGQVIREKLFF
TRBD1	.	TRBJ2-7	TRBV19	TGTGCCAGTAGTTTCCGGGACAGTCGGATCAAACTCTACGAGCAGTACTTC	CASSFRDSRIKLYEQYF
.	.	TRBJ1-1	TRBV24-1	TGTGCCACCAGTCCTGGCGGTGGGAACACTGAAGCTTTCTTT	CATSPGGGNTEAFF
TRBD2	.	TRBJ2-1	TRBV5-4	TGTGCCAGCAGCCCCGGCCCTGGACTAGCGGGACGCATTGAGCAGTTCTTC	CASSPGPGLAGRIEQFF
TRBD1	.	TRBJ1-1	TRBV6-2/TRBV6-3	TGTGCCAGCAGTGCGCGACAGGGACAGGGGGCTTTCTGGAGCACTGAAGCTTTCTTT	CASSARQGQGAFWSTEAFF
TRBD1	.	TRBJ1-2	TRBV30	TGTGCCTGGAGGAGACAGGGACGATATGGCTACACCTTC	CAWRRQGRYGYTF
TRBD1	.	TRBJ2-7	TRBV6-5	TGTGCCAGCAGTATACAGGGGCCCCCCTACGAGCAGTACTTC	CASSIQGPPYEQYF
.	.	TRBJ1-3	TRBV4-3	TGCGCCAGCAGCCAAGTGTACGGGTACTCTGGAAACACCATATATTTT	CASSQVYGYSGNTIYF
TRBD1	.	TRBJ2-2	TRBV5-4	TGTGCCAGCAGCTCCTACAGGGGTCGGACCGGGGAGCTGTTTTTT	CASSSYRGRTGELFF
.	once	TRBJ2-7	TRBV3-1/TRBV3-2	TGTGCCAGCAGCCAAGATCTGGTGTTTGTGGACAGACCAAACGCGACGTCCTACGAGCAGTACTTC	CASSQDLVFVDRPNATSYEQYF
.	.	TRBJ1-6	TRBV15	TGTGCCACCAGCAGACAACCAGGGGCAGGAAATTCACCCCTCCACTTT	CATSRQPGAGNSPLHF
.	once	TRBJ2-2	TRBV6-2/TRBV6-3	TGTGCCAGCAGTTTTAGACTATCCGGGGAGCTGTTTTTT	CASSFRLSGELFF
.	.	TRBJ2-1	TRBV27	TGTGCCAGCAGTTTATTTCTTAGAGGGAATGAGCAGTTCTTC	CASSLFLRGNEQFF
.	.	TRBJ2-1	TRBV6-6	TGTGCCAGCAGTCACACCAGTATCCATGAGCAGTTCTTC	CASSHTSIHEQFF
.	once	TRBJ2-1	TRBV6-1	TGTGCCAGCAGTGAAGCGCTTCGGAGAGGGCAGTTCTTC	CASSEALRRGQFF
TRBD2	.	TRBJ2-1	TRBV27	TGTGCCAGCAGTCCGGGACTAGTTTACAATGAGCAGTTCTTC	CASSPGLVYNEQFF
TRBD2	.	TRBJ2-1	TRBV28	TGTGCCAGCATTAAACTAGCGTCGCTGCACAATGAGCAGTTCTTC	CASIKLASLHNEQFF
.	.	TRBJ2-3	TRBV4-3	TGCGCCAGCAGCCCGCTGGGAGCAGATACGCAGTATTTT	CASSPLGADTQYF
TRBD2	few	TRBJ2-3	TRBV7-9	TGTGCCAGCAGCTTTAGCGGGAGCACAGATACGCAGTATTTT	CASSFSGSTDTQYF
.	.	TRBJ1-3	TRBV4-3	TGCGCCAGCAGCCAAGACGGACAGTTCTCTGGAAACACCATATATTTT	CASSQDGQFSGNTIYF
.	.	TRBJ2-3	TRBV5-1	TGCGCCAGCAGCTTGGTCCGGACTACCAGCACAGATACGCAGTATTTT	CASSLVRTTSTDTQYF
.	.	TRBJ1-3	TRBV19	TGTGCCAGAGGGACATCAAGCTCTGGAAACACCATATATTTT	CARGTSSSGNTIYF
.	.	TRBJ2-1	TRBV12-3/TRBV12-4	TGTGCCAGCAGTTTGTTTGGTTTGGCTGAGCAGTTCTTC	CASSLFGLAEQFF
.	.	TRBJ2-1	TRBV5-8	TGTGCCAGCAACCGAAAGAGGGCCCCCGCCTACAATGAGCAGTTCTTC	CASNRKRAPAYNEQFF
TRBD2	.	TRBJ2-1	TRBV12-5	TGTGCTAGTGCTCCTGTGGCTAGCGGATACAATGAGCAGTTCTTC	CASAPVASGYNEQFF
TRBD2	.	TRBJ2-7	TRBV7-2	TGTGCCAGCAGCCTGGGACTAGCGGGAGGGGGCTACGAGCAGTACTTC	CASSLGLAGGGYEQYF
TRBD1	.	TRBJ1-5	TRBV7-9	TGTGCCAGCAGCGAACAGGGGGCGAGGAATCAGCCCCAGCATTTT	CASSEQGARNQPQHF
TRBD1	.	TRBJ1-1	TRBV2	TGTGCCAGCAGAGCTGGACAGGGCACTGAAGCTTTCTTT	CASRAGQGTEAFF
.	.	TRBJ1-4	TRBV3-1/TRBV3-2	TGTGCCAGCAGTTTAGGAGGTACTGAAAAACTGCTTTTT	CASSLGGTEKLLF